The 24 T cell receptor beta chains in this list originate from one sample, sequenced in a study. A single record per CDR3 protein comes from TCRdb applying MiXCR to the RT-PCR reads. This table holds almost 700,000 distinct CDR3 sequences, more than 13% found once. The sample comprised memory CD4+ T cells from blood. All receptors come from a female donor in good health, serving as a healthy control.

The sample holds a few counts of this clonotype. The genes are TRBV20-1 and TRBJ2-7; weak D call: TRBD2 (6 bases). The CDR3 consists of 16 residues. V gave up 1 base and J gave up 2 bases, with 18 bases separating them. Germline-derived CDR1 and CDR2 are DFQATT and SNEGSKA (reference sequence). CDR3 DNA: TGCAGTGCTAGAGGAAAATCCGGGACTTCAACCTACGAGCAGTACTTC. This codes for CSARGKSGTSTYEQYF.

The sample holds a few counts of this clonotype. The chain recombines TRBV2 with TRBJ2-5; 10 nucleotides match TRBD2. Unmatched junction bases numbered 9, after V lost 4 bases and J lost 7 bases. This CDR3 is 15 amino acids long. Germline V gives CDR1 SNHLY, CDR2 FYNNEI. The CDR3 nucleotides are TGTGCCAGCAGTGGGACTAGCGGAGGGGTAGGGACCCAGTACTTC. Protein: CASSGTSGGVGTQYF.

This sequence joins TRBV19 and TRBJ1-6; 9 bases agree with TRBD1. Germline V gene data show CDR1 as LNHDA and CDR2 as SQIVND (reference sequence). Unmatched junction bases numbered 3, after V lost 6 bases and J lost 6 bases. CDR3 length equals 14 residues. The CDR3 DNA is TGTGCCAGTAGGCCACAGGGGGCTAATTCACCCCTCCACTTT. Protein: CASRPQGANSPLHF.

This clonotype was found many times. The CDR3: CAISDQTKPGELFF. The CDR3 DNA reads TGTGCCATCAGTGATCAGACGAAACCCGGGGAGCTGTTTTTT. This chain links TRBV10-3 with TRBJ2-2; the D is unclear. V was clipped by 3 bases and J by 6 bases, with 11 bases between them. The CDR3 sequence is 14 residues long. Germline V gene lookup returns CDR1 ENHRY and CDR2 SYGVKD.

The V gene is TRBV7-2, the J gene TRBJ2-1; 9 bases map to TRBD2. V trimming: 2 bases; J trimming: 6 bases; junction bases outside the gene matches: 5. CDR1 SGHTA and CDR2 FQGNSA come from the germline V gene. There are 15 residues in the CDR3. As DNA, the CDR3 is TGTGCCAGCAGCTTAAAGGGACTAGCCCCCAATGAGCAGTTCTTC. Its translation is CASSLKGLAPNEQFF. Variable domain in full (rest from reference TRBV7-2 and TRBJ2-1): GAGVSQSPSNKVTEKGKDVELRCDPISGHTALYWYRQSLGQGLEFLIYFQGNSAPDKSGLPSDRFSAERTGGSVSTLTIQRTQQEDSAVYLCASSLKGLAPNEQFFGPGTRLTVL.

This clonotype was seen more than once but under ten times. The chain has TRBV7-2 and TRBJ2-7, with TRBD1 matching over 7 bases. Per germline, CDR1 SGHTA and CDR2 FQGNSA. After removal of 3 bases from V and 2 bases from J, the junction contained 4 bases not matched to a gene. This CDR3 is built from 14 residues. The CDR3 reads CASSFSGQPYEQYF. The CDR3 DNA reads as TGTGCCAGCAGCTTTTCGGGACAGCCCTACGAGCAGTACTTC. The full variable domain, in which reference TRBV7-2 and TRBJ2-7 provide the parts outside the CDR3, is GAGVSQSPSNKVTEKGKDVELRCDPISGHTALYWYRQSLGQGLEFLIYFQGNSAPDKSGLPSDRFSAERTGGSVSTLTIQRTQQEDSAVYLCASSFSGQPYEQYFGPGTRLTVT.

The chain links TRBV10-2 to TRBJ1-2; D is ambiguous. The CDR3 has 13 residues. Trimming cost V 0 bases and J 7 bases, with 9 bases left between them. The germline V gene encodes CDR1 WSHSY and CDR2 SAAADI. This CDR3 reads CASSESRTAGYTF. DNA for the CDR3: TGCGCCAGCAGTGAGTCCCGGACGGCTGGCTACACCTTC.

This clonotype appeared a few times. This chain uses TRBV5-1 with TRBJ2-7, with D maybe TRBD1 (6 bases). The CDR3 extends over 14 amino acids. V lost 0 bases to trimming and J lost 6 bases, with 13 bases between them. Germline CDR1 reads SGHRS; CDR2 reads YFSETQ. The CDR3 sequence is CASSLDRAALEQYF. CDR3 DNA: TGCGCCAGCAGCTTGGACAGGGCGGCTCTCGAGCAGTACTTC.

This clonotype was observed at least ten times. The chain couples TRBV5-1 to TRBJ2-2, with D tentatively TRBD2 (5 bases). This CDR3 is built from 15 residues. The ends were cut back, 0 bases at V and 4 bases at J, with 10 bases in the middle. Germline values: CDR1 SGHRS, CDR2 YFSETQ. This chain's CDR3 is CASSLALAGTGELFF. For the CDR3, the DNA is TGCGCCAGCAGCTTGGCGCTAGCTGGCACCGGGGAGCTGTTTTTT. Filled out from reference TRBV5-1 and TRBJ2-2, the complete variable domain reads KAGVTQTPRYLIKTRGQQVTLSCSPISGHRSVSWYQQTPGQGLQFLFEYFSETQRNKGNFPGRFSGRQFSNSRSEMNVSTLELGDSALYLCASSLALAGTGELFFGEGSRLTVL.

The chain couples TRBV5-1 to TRBJ2-7; D gene ambiguous. The CDR3 runs 12 residues. Germline V gene lookup returns CDR1 SGHRS and CDR2 YFSETQ. V dropped 0 bases and J dropped 7 bases, with 8 bases sitting between them. The CDR3 DNA sequence: TGCGCCAGCAGCTTGGACACGGTTGAGCAGTACTTC. It specifies CASSLDTVEQYF.

This clonotype has a handful of counts. The gene calls are TRBV5-6 and TRBJ2-5; D call uncertain. The germline V and J ends were trimmed by 1 base and 7 bases, with 11 bases remaining between them. The germline gives CDR1 SGHDT, CDR2 YYEEEE. The CDR3 has 13 amino acids. CDR3 amino acids: CASSLSTWVTQYF. For the CDR3, the DNA is TGTGCCAGCAGCTTGTCCACTTGGGTGACCCAGTACTTC.

V and J are TRBV2 and TRBJ2-7; perhaps TRBD1 as D (6 bases). Germline V gene data show CDR1 as SNHLY and CDR2 as FYNNEI. Trimming took 6 bases from V and 5 from J, leaving 11 bases between them. The CDR3 has 12 residues. As DNA, the CDR3 is TGTGCCAGCAGACAGGGTAGAGACGAGCAGTACTTC. Its translation: CASRQGRDEQYF.

This clonotype appeared many times. V is TRBV28 and J is TRBJ2-1; D tentatively reads TRBD1 or TRBD2 (5 bases each). The V gene's germline CDR1 is MDHEN and CDR2 SYDVKM. Trimming cost V 8 bases and J 4 bases, with 15 bases left between them. This CDR3 has 14 amino acids. The CDR3 bases are TGTGCCAGCGGGACCCAGACAGTTTACAATGAGCAGTTCTTC. Protein product: CASGTQTVYNEQFF.

This rearrangement joins TRBV20-1 to TRBJ2-5; TRBD2 matches at 11 bases. CDR1 DFQATT and CDR2 SNEGSKA come from the germline V gene (reference sequence). This CDR3 spans 19 amino acids. V lost 0 bases and J lost 5; bases outside the gene matches: 17. Here the CDR3 reads CSARDPRGSSGRGPETQYF. The CDR3 DNA is TGCAGTGCTAGAGATCCCAGGGGGAGTAGCGGGAGGGGGCCGGAGACCCAGTACTTC.

This clonotype was detected only a few times. The V and J genes are TRBV5-4 and TRBJ2-1; 7 bases agree with TRBD1. J was trimmed by 4 bases and V by 0 bases; bases with no gene match: 4. CDR3 length: 15 residues. Per germline, CDR1 SGHNT and CDR2 YYREEE (reference sequence). CDR3 coding DNA: TGTGCCAGCAGCTTGGGGGGACAGATATACAATGAGCAGTTCTTC. Translation: CASSLGGQIYNEQFF.

The chain uses TRBV7-9 and TRBJ1-2, with 10 nucleotides matching TRBD1. Germline lookup yields CDR1 SEHNR and CDR2 FQNEAQ (reference sequence). The CDR3 totals 16 residues. J lost 5 bases, V lost 1 base, and 7 bases had no gene match. CDR3 bases: TGTGCCAGCAGCTTAGTGGGACAGGGGTTCTCTTATGGCTACACCTTC. Translation gives CASSLVGQGFSYGYTF.

This clonotype was counted many times. This chain uses TRBV20-1 with TRBJ2-3; TRBD2 matches at 10 bases. This CDR3 comprises 15 residues. J gave up 1 base and V 6 bases, and 7 bases lay outside the gene matches. Germline loops: CDR1 DFQATT, CDR2 SNEGSKA (reference sequence). The CDR3 region has the DNA TGCAGTGCGATCCTAGCGGGAGATGGCACAGATACGCAGTATTTT. This encodes CSAILAGDGTDTQYF.

V and J are TRBV20-1 and TRBJ2-5; D call uncertain. CDR3 length: 13 residues. Germline V CDR1 and CDR2: DFQATT, SNEGSKA (reference sequence). Trimming took off 5 bases at V and 2 bases at J, with 12 bases between the two ends. CDR3 loop: CSAPVRLQETQYF. As DNA, the CDR3 is TGCAGTGCTCCGGTCCGATTACAAGAGACCCAGTACTTC.

The rearrangement uses TRBV30 and TRBJ2-5, with D unclear. The CDR3 length is 13 residues. Germline values: CDR1 GTSNPN, CDR2 SVGIG (reference sequence). Trimming stripped 0 bases from V and 4 bases from J, with 9 bases between. The CDR3 loop is CAWSVLLGETQYF. For the CDR3, the DNA is TGTGCCTGGAGTGTACTTCTGGGAGAGACCCAGTACTTC.

The CDR3 loop reads CSVRDRGNQETQYF. The DNA of the CDR3 is TGCAGCGTCCGGGACAGGGGGAACCAAGAGACCCAGTACTTC. This chain uses TRBV29-1 with TRBJ2-5; 11 bases line up with TRBD1. CDR3 length: 14 amino acids. Per germline, CDR1 SQVTM and CDR2 ANQGSEA. Losses at the gene ends were 6 bases for V and 0 bases for J; bases not matched to a gene: 3.

V usage is TRBV3-1 and J usage is TRBJ1-1; possibly TRBD1 for D (5 bases). The CDR3 runs 14 residues. Deletions cut 1 base from V and 5 bases from J, with 11 bases between. Germline V gives CDR1 LGHDT, CDR2 YNNKEL (reference sequence). The CDR3 sequence is CASSQVQGWTEAFF. For the CDR3, the DNA is TGTGCCAGCAGCCAAGTGCAGGGCTGGACTGAAGCTTTCTTT.

The chain combines TRBV10-3 with TRBJ1-1, with unresolved D. In germline, CDR1 is ENHRY, CDR2 SYGVKD. The length of the CDR3 is 14 residues. Deletions cut 4 bases from V and 0 bases from J, with 9 bases between. CDR3 nucleotides: TGTGCCATCAGTGGAGTGGGAATGAACACTGAAGCTTTCTTT. Translation: CAISGVGMNTEAFF.

Turning to this clonotype: This sequence may be a read error, since a much larger clone differs from it by one base. The conserved closing phenylalanine or tryptophan is absent in this CDR3, likely reflecting a read error. V usage is TRBV5-1 and J usage is TRBJ2-7; D may be TRBD1 (6 bases). Trimming left V 1 base short and J 1 base short, with 9 bases between. The CDR3 has 14 residues. Looked up from germline, CDR1 is SGHRS and CDR2 is YFSETQ. The CDR3 region has the DNA TGCGCCAGCAGCTTGCAGGGGATATCCTACGAGCAGTACTTG. It codes for CASSLQGISYEQYL.

This clonotype was seen a few times. The V and J genes are TRBV5-6 and TRBJ2-1; D assignment may be TRBD1 or TRBD2 (6 bases each). This CDR3 is 12 amino acids long. V lost 5 bases and J lost 9, with 12 bases in between. Germline lookup yields CDR1 SGHDT and CDR2 YYEEEE. CDR3 coding DNA: TGTGCCAGCAGTCTAGGGGGACTTGAGCAGTTCTTC. Amino acids: CASSLGGLEQFF.